This T cell receptor beta chain was captured in a study of T cells after yellow fever vaccination. This CDR3 contains 13 residues. V gave up 6 bases and J gave up 4 bases, with 12 bases separating them. Germline V gives CDR1 LGHNA, CDR2 YNFKEQ. MiXCR was run by TCRdb on the 5' RACE reads, yielding one entry per CDR3 protein. The sample lists some 100,000 distinct CDR3 sequences, approximately 9% occurring once. This clonotype was counted between two and nine times. This specimen was CD8+ T cells not binding an NS4B(214-222) dextramer, sorted from PBMCs, taken around 15 days after the first yellow fever vaccination. The TCR comes from a man in his late teens or twenties who received the YFV17D yellow fever vaccine. The chain links TRBV4-2 to TRBJ1-1; D is unresolved. CDR3 loop: CASRPLTSTEAFF. The DNA of the CDR3 is TGTGCCAGCAGGCCCTTAACTAGCACTGAAGCTTTCTTT.